The T cell receptor beta chain described here comes from a study of blood T cell repertoires in COVID-19. Some clones are missing from TCRdb's copy, which holds only in-frame ones; the method was immunoSEQ multiplex PCR. Counted here are around 150,000 clones, 60% to 85% occurring once; the ten biggest clones make up 15% to 20%. The CDR3 length is 17 residues. Germline V CDR1 and CDR2: LGHDT, YNNKEL (reference sequence). J was trimmed by 6 bases and V by 2 bases; bases with no gene match: 9. The chain combines TRBV3-1 (or the pseudogene TRBV3-2) with TRBJ1-6; 8 positions agree with TRBD1. The sample consisted of peripheral blood. The sequence came from a man between 50 and 59 years old with acute or convalescent COVID-19. CDR3 loop: CASSQTGQGIVNSPLHF. The CDR3 DNA reads as TGTGCCAGCAGCCAAACCGGACAGGGAATAGTTAATTCACCCCTCCACTTT.